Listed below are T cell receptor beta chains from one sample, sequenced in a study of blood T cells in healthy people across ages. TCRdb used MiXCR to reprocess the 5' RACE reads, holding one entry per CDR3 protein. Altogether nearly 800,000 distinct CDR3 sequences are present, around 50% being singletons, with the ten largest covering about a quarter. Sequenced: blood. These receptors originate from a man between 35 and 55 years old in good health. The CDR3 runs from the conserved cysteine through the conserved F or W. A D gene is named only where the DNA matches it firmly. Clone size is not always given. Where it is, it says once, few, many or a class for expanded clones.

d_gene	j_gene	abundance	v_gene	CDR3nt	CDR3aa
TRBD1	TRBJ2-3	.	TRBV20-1	TGCAGTGCTAAAGACAGGGAAGCCACAGATACGCAGTATTTT	CSAKDREATDTQYF
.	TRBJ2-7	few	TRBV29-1	TGCAGCGCCTCTCTAGGTCAACCCTACGAGCAGTACTTC	CSASLGQPYEQYF
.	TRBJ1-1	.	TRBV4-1	TGCGCCAGCAGCCAAGTAGTACAGGCGAACACTGGAGCTTTCTTT	CASSQVVQANTGAFF
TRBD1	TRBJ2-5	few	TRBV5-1	TGCGCCAGCAGCTTGGGACGACAGGGAGAGACCCAGTACTTC	CASSLGRQGETQYF
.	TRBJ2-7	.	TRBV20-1	TGCAGTGCTAGAGATGGGGCAGGGCGGGACGAGCAGTACTTC	CSARDGAGRDEQYF
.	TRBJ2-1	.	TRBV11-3	TGTGCCAGCAGCTTGAGGCGCCTATACAATGAGCAGTTCTTC	CASSLRRLYNEQFF
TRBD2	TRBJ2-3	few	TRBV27	TGTGCCAGCAGTTTCAGGGCTAGCGGATCTAGCACAGATACGCAGTATTTT	CASSFRASGSSTDTQYF
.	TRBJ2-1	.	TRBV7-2	TGTGCCAGCAGCCCCGAAGCCCCCAATGAGCAGTTCTTC	CASSPEAPNEQFF
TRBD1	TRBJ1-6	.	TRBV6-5	TGTGCCAGCAGCACAGGGGCTCCGAATTCACCCCTCCACTTT	CASSTGAPNSPLHF
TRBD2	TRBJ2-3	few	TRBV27	TGTGCCAGCAGTTTAGCGGGAGGTGTCGATACGCAGTATTTT	CASSLAGGVDTQYF
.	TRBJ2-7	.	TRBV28	TGTGCCAGCAGCTTCGCCGGGGAAAGCTCCTACGAGCAGTACTTC	CASSFAGESSYEQYF
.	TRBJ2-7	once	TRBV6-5	TGTGCCAGCAGTTACAGGGATCTGTACGAGCAGTACTTC	CASSYRDLYEQYF
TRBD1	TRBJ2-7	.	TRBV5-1	TGCGCCAGCAGCTTGGGACAGGGCCCTCCCTACGAGCAGTACTTC	CASSLGQGPPYEQYF
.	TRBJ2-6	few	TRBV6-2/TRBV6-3	TGTGCCAGCAGTGATCCCAGGGTCTCTGGGGCCAACGTCCTGACTTTC	CASSDPRVSGANVLTF
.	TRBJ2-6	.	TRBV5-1	TGCGCCAGCAGCTTGGACTTAAACAAAAGTACTGGGGCCAACGTCCTGACTTTC	CASSLDLNKSTGANVLTF
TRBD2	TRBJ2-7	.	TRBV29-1	TGCAGCGTGGCCCGGGGGGGCGGATCCCTCGAGCAGTACTTC	CSVARGGGSLEQYF
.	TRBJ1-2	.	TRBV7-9	TGTGCCAGCAGCTTGGGCCCGACGGATGGCTACACCTTC	CASSLGPTDGYTF
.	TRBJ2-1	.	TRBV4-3	TGCGCCAGCAGCCAAGGACTGACCAATGAGCAGTTCTTC	CASSQGLTNEQFF
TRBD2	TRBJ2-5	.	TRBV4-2	TGTGCCAGCAGCCAAGACAACCCGGGACTAGGGTCTCTAGGGACCCAGTACTTC	CASSQDNPGLGSLGTQYF
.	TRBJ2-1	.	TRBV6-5	TGTGCCAGCAGTTACGGGGGGTTGAATGAGCAGTTCTTC	CASSYGGLNEQFF
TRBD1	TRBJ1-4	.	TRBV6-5	TGTGCCAGCAGTTACACCCCGACAGGGGGCCAAAATGCAACTAATGAAAAACTGTTTTTT	CASSYTPTGGQNATNEKLFF
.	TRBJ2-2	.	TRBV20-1	TGCAGTGCTAGAAGGGCGGGGCGGACCAGCGGGGAGCTGTTTTTT	CSARRAGRTSGELFF
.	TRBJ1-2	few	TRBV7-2	TGTGCCAGCAGCTTAGGCCAGGGGAAGTATGGCTACACCTTC	CASSLGQGKYGYTF
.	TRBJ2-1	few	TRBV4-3	TGCGCCAGCAGCCAAGGGAGTGTTATCTCCTACAATGAGCAGTTCTTC	CASSQGSVISYNEQFF
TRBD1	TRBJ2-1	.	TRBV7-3	TGTGCCAGCAGCTTAACAGGGTCGGCAGGGGGCCGCAGTGAGCAGTTCTTC	CASSLTGSAGGRSEQFF
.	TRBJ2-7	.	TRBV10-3	TGTGCCATCAGTGAGTCAGTCTACGAGCAGTACTTC	CAISESVYEQYF
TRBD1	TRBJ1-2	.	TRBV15	TGTGCCACCAGCCGGGACAGGGCGATTAATGGCTACACCTTC	CATSRDRAINGYTF
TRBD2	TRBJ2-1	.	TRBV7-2	TGTGCCAGCAGCTCGCCCCTAGCGGGAGTTCCCCGAAAGCAGTTCTTC	CASSSPLAGVPRKQFF
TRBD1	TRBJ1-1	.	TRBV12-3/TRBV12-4	TGTGCCAGCAGTCTGACAGGGGAGGCTGAAGCTTTCTTT	CASSLTGEAEAFF
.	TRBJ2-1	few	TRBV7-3	TGTGCCAGCAGCTTAATTTTGACTTTCACCTACAATGAGCAGTTCTTC	CASSLILTFTYNEQFF
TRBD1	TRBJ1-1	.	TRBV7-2	TGTGCCAGCAGCCGAGACAGGGTAACTGAAGCTTTCTTT	CASSRDRVTEAFF
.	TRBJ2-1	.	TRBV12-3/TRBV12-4	TGTGCCAGCAGCTCAAGGGGGGCGAATGGGAGATACAATGAGCAGTTCTTC	CASSSRGANGRYNEQFF
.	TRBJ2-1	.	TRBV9	TGTGCCAGCAGCCACTCCAGAGTGGACGCCGATGAGCAGTTCTTC	CASSHSRVDADEQFF
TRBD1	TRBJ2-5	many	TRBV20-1	TGCAGTGCTAGAAAGAGACAGGGGCGGTCCGGGGAGACCCAGTACTTC	CSARKRQGRSGETQYF
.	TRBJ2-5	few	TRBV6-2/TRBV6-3	TGTGCCAGCTCATGGAGCCAAGAGACCCAGTACTTC	CASSWSQETQYF
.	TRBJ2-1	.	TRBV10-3	TGTGCCATCAAAGGCCTAGACGATGAGCAGTTCTTC	CAIKGLDDEQFF
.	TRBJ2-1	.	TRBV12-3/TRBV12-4	TGTGCCAACGCCGTGGGGCCCAGGGAGCAGTTCTTC	CANAVGPREQFF
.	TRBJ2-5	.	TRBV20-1	TGCAGTGCTAGAGATTACGCGGCGGTAGCTCAAGAGACCCAGTACTTC	CSARDYAAVAQETQYF
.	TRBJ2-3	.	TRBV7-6	TGTGCCAGCAGCCAGGGGCCTGATACGCAGTATTTT	CASSQGPDTQYF
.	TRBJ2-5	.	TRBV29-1	TGCAGCGTTGAGGTCGAGACCCTGTACTTC	CSVEVETLYF
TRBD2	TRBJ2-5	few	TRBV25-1	TGTGCCAGCAGTAGCCCGGGACTAGTGACCCAGTACTTC	CASSSPGLVTQYF
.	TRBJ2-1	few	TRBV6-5	TGTGCCAGCAGTCACCCTGCTGGAGGGGCGCCAGGTGAGCAGTTCTTC	CASSHPAGGAPGEQFF
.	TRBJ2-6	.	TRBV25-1	TGTGCCAGCAGTGAATGGGGTATGGGGGCCAACGTCCTGACTTTC	CASSEWGMGANVLTF
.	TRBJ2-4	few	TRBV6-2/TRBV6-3	TGTGCCAGCGAGGCAGGAATCTTAGCCAAAAACATTCAGTACTTC	CASEAGILAKNIQYF
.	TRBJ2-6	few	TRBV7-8	TGTGCCACGTATTCTGGGGCCAACGTCCTGACTTTC	CATYSGANVLTF
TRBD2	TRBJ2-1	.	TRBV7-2	TGTGCCAGCACCTTAGCGGGAGGGCCCTATGAGCAGTTCTTC	CASTLAGGPYEQFF
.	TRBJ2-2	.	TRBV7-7	TGTGCTAGCAGCCCGGGACCGAACACCGGGGAGCTGTTTTTT	CASSPGPNTGELFF
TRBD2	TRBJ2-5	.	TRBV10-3	TGTGCCATCAGTGAGTCGGGCAGGCGGGGGGAGACCCAGTACTTC	CAISESGRRGETQYF
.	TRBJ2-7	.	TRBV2	TGTGCCAGCAGTGAATCCGGCACAGGGACCTACGAGCAGTACTTC	CASSESGTGTYEQYF
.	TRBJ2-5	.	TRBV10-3	TGTGCCATCAGTAACCAAGAGACCCAGTACTTC	CAISNQETQYF
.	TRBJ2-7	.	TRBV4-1	TGCGCCAGCAGCCAAGGTACGCGGGAAAACGAGCAGTACTTC	CASSQGTRENEQYF
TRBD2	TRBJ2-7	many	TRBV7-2	TGTGCCAGCAGCTTCGCTGATAGCGGGACCTACGAGCAGTACTTC	CASSFADSGTYEQYF